The rows below give T cell receptor beta chains drawn from one sample of a study of low-dose radiotherapy and immunotherapy resistance in tumors. TCRdb reprocessed the reads with MiXCR, giving one entry per CDR3 protein. The data contain 55,000 to 65,000 distinct CDR3 sequences, about 30% of them singletons. The sample consisted of PBMCs, taken before treatment. The receptors derive from a male donor with rectosigmoid adenocarcinoma. Each CDR3 is given with its conserved first and last residue. The order of the fields is V gene, clone size, D gene, J gene, CDR3 protein, CDR3 DNA. D genes are given only for firm matches. The size of a clone is reported for some rows only, either as once, few or many, or as a class for expanded clones.

>TRBV7-2|many|TRBD1|TRBJ1-5
CASSNRGRQGEQPQHF
TGTGCCAGCAGCAATAGGGGGAGACAGGGGGAACAGCCCCAGCATTTT
>TRBV20-1|few|TRBD2|TRBJ2-7
CSARTATSGTHSSYEQYF
TGCAGTGCTCGTACGGCGACTAGCGGTACCCATAGCTCCTACGAGCAGTACTTC
>TRBV29-1|many|-|TRBJ1-1
CSVGKGLTNTEAFF
TGCAGCGTTGGAAAGGGGCTCACGAACACTGAAGCTTTCTTT
>TRBV3-1|many|TRBD2|TRBJ2-1
CASSQDASGYNEQFF
TGTGCCAGCAGCCAAGATGCTAGCGGATACAATGAGCAGTTCTTC
>TRBV20-1|-|TRBD2|TRBJ2-1
CSVERTSGSNEQFF
TGCAGCGTTGAACGTACTAGCGGGAGCAATGAGCAGTTCTTC
>TRBV20-1|many|TRBD2|TRBJ2-1
CSADSTSGQSSYNEQFF
TGCAGTGCTGACTCAACTAGCGGGCAGAGCTCCTACAATGAGCAGTTCTTC
>TRBV6-2/TRBV6-3|-|TRBD2|TRBJ2-7
CASSYSGGSQYEQYF
TGTGCCAGCAGTTACTCGGGGGGGTCCCAGTACGAGCAGTACTTC
>TRBV27|-|TRBD1|TRBJ1-1
CASTGGAEAFF
TGTGCCAGCACAGGGGGCGCTGAAGCTTTCTTT
>TRBV7-2|many|TRBD2|TRBJ2-7
CASTPSGGVGEQYF
TGTGCCAGCACCCCTTCGGGGGGGGTGGGTGAGCAGTACTTC
>TRBV9|-|-|TRBJ2-3
CASSVQGTVTDTQYF
TGTGCCAGCAGCGTACAGGGGACTGTCACAGATACGCAGTATTTT
>TRBV18|once|-|TRBJ1-1
CASSPLPVNTEAFF
TGTGCCAGCTCACCTCTTCCCGTGAACACTGAAGCTTTCTTT
>TRBV5-3|many|TRBD2|TRBJ2-5
CASSKRLAGGQKTQYF
TGTGCCAGCAGCAAGAGACTAGCGGGAGGGCAAAAGACCCAGTACTTC
>TRBV9|many|-|TRBJ1-2
CASSLSHANYGYTF
TGTGCCAGCAGCCTTTCTCATGCTAACTATGGCTACACCTTC
>TRBV29-1|few|-|TRBJ2-3
CSVRTDTQYF
TGCAGCGTCCGGACAGATACGCAGTATTTT
>TRBV9|-|-|TRBJ1-2
CASSAPQRGVDYGYTF
TGTGCCAGCAGCGCTCCTCAGCGTGGGGTTGACTATGGCTACACCTTC
>TRBV28|few|-|TRBJ1-4
CASSLDGVDEKLFFF
-
>TRBV10-3|many|-|TRBJ2-1
CAISEGPPNYNEQFF
TGTGCCATCAGTGAGGGCCCTCCCAATTACAATGAGCAGTTCTTC
>TRBV5-1|-|TRBD2|TRBJ2-1
CASSAGLAGGPSYNEQFF
TGCGCCAGCAGCGCGGGACTAGCGGGAGGGCCCTCCTACAATGAGCAGTTCTTC
>TRBV6-1|many|TRBD2|TRBJ2-2
CASSVQRGLAGELFF
TGTGCCAGCAGTGTTCAGCGGGGGCTGGCCGGGGAGCTGTTTTTT
>TRBV6-2/TRBV6-3|many|-|TRBJ2-1
CASRAAVHNEQFF
TGTGCCAGCAGGGCGGCAGTCCACAATGAGCAGTTCTTC
>TRBV9|many|-|TRBJ1-1
CASGGRNTEAFF
TGTGCCAGCGGGGGGAGGAACACTGAAGCTTTCTTT
>TRBV20-1|once|TRBD2|TRBJ2-2
CSARGSGSTGELFF
TGCAGTGCTAGAGGGAGCGGGAGCACCGGGGAGCTGTTTTTT
>TRBV5-1|many|-|TRBJ2-5
CASSLEREQTQYF
TGCGCCAGCAGCTTGGAAAGGGAGCAGACCCAGTACTTC
>TRBV28|many|-|TRBJ2-3
CASSFPGLWTGSTDTQYF
TGTGCCAGCAGTTTTCCGGGACTATGGACAGGAAGCACAGATACGCAGTATTTT
>TRBV5-1|-|TRBD2|TRBJ2-1
CASSLMTLAGLNEQFF
TGCGCCAGCAGCTTAATGACACTAGCGGGACTCAATGAGCAGTTCTTC
>TRBV7-8|many|-|TRBJ2-6
CASSTIGGSTANVLTF
TGTGCCAGCAGCACGATAGGGGGGTCTACGGCCAACGTCCTGACTTTC
>TRBV29-1|many|-|TRBJ2-6
CSVRLSGANVLTF
TGCAGCGTTCGGCTGTCTGGGGCCAACGTCCTGACTTTC
>TRBV28|many|TRBD2|TRBJ2-1
CASSSGGWNEQFF
TGTGCCAGCAGTTCGGGGGGATGGAATGAGCAGTTCTTC
>TRBV12-3/TRBV12-4|many|-|TRBJ2-1
CASSWGNEQFF
TGTGCCAGCAGTTGGGGGAATGAGCAGTTCTTC
>TRBV5-6|once|-|TRBJ2-2
CASSFRAGELFFF
-
>TRBV7-2|many|-|TRBJ2-2
CASSSKGAWRGTGELFF
TGTGCCAGCAGCTCCAAGGGGGCTTGGAGGGGCACCGGGGAGCTGTTTTTT
>TRBV29-1|many|TRBD1|TRBJ2-5
CSVNRGQTETQYF
TGCAGCGTTAACAGGGGCCAGACGGAGACCCAGTACTTC
>TRBV28|many|-|TRBJ2-7
CASSLARGPYEQYF
TGTGCCAGCAGTTTGGCCAGAGGTCCCTACGAGCAGTACTTC
>TRBV24-1|many|-|TRBJ1-2
CATSDPTEGEGYTF
TGTGCCACCAGTGATCCTACAGAGGGGGAAGGCTACACCTTC
>TRBV7-2|few|TRBD2|TRBJ2-3
CASSLETSGRAGADTQYF
TGTGCCAGCAGCTTAGAAACTAGCGGGAGGGCCGGCGCAGATACGCAGTATTTT
>TRBV29-1|many|TRBD1|TRBJ2-3
CSVERTGGDTQYF
TGCAGCGTTGAGCGGACAGGGGGGGATACGCAGTATTTT
>TRBV6-2/TRBV6-3|many|-|TRBJ2-1
CASSYSGSRAEQFF
TGTGCCAGCAGTTACTCGGGGAGTCGGGCTGAGCAGTTCTTC
>TRBV29-1|-|-|TRBJ2-5
CSVAGEETQYF
TGCAGCGTTGCCGGGGAAGAGACCCAGTACTTC
>TRBV19|many|TRBD1|TRBJ2-7
CASSAGQGVSYEQYF
TGTGCCAGTAGTGCGGGACAGGGGGTTTCCTACGAGCAGTACTTC
>TRBV29-1|many|-|TRBJ1-1
CSVTPSAGGGRTEAFF
TGCAGCGTCACACCCTCGGCGGGGGGGGGGCGCACTGAAGCTTTCTTT
>TRBV2|many|-|TRBJ2-2
CASPAGQNTGELFF
TGTGCCAGTCCGGCAGGACAGAACACCGGGGAGCTGTTTTTT
>TRBV27|-|TRBD1|TRBJ1-4
CASSFRGREKLFF
TGTGCCAGCAGTTTCAGGGGGCGGGAAAAACTGTTTTTT
>TRBV12-3/TRBV12-4|medium-sized|TRBD1|TRBJ2-7
CASSATGGKNEQYF
TGTGCCAGCAGTGCGACAGGGGGCAAAAACGAGCAGTACTTC
>TRBV20-1|many|-|TRBJ2-7
CSAVDPRETTEQYF
TGCAGTGCTGTCGACCCGAGGGAGACTACCGAGCAGTACTTC
>TRBV4-3|many|-|TRBJ1-1
CASSQVEGSGAFF
TGCGCCAGCAGCCAAGTCGAGGGATCCGGCGCTTTCTTT
>TRBV7-2|many|-|TRBJ2-2
CASRAAGSRNGELFF
TGTGCCAGCAGGGCCGCGGGCAGTAGAAACGGGGAGCTGTTTTTT
>TRBV7-2|many|TRBD1|TRBJ1-1
CASSLGQGYEAFF
TGTGCCAGCAGCTTAGGACAGGGCTATGAAGCTTTCTTT
>TRBV7-2|many|-|TRBJ2-2
CASSLAANTGELFF
TGTGCCAGCAGCTTAGCCGCGAACACCGGGGAGCTGTTTTTT
>TRBV18|-|-|TRBJ1-4
CASSPRQEKLFFFFFFFF
-
>TRBV29-1|-|-|TRBJ2-5
CSWRGPETQYF
TGCAGCTGGAGGGGGCCAGAGACCCAGTACTTC
>TRBV27|many|TRBD1|TRBJ2-1
CASSWGGQGPLSEQFF
TGTGCCAGCAGTTGGGGGGGACAGGGGCCGTTAAGTGAGCAGTTCTTC
>TRBV7-2|many|TRBD1|TRBJ1-5
CASSSQGTSNQPQHF
TGTGCCAGCAGCTCACAGGGGACAAGCAATCAGCCCCAGCATTTT
>TRBV6-5|-|-|TRBJ2-2
CASRVDSSNTGELFF
TGTGCCAGCAGAGTCGACAGTTCGAACACCGGGGAGCTGTTTTTT
>TRBV27|many|TRBD1|TRBJ2-7
CASSLSQGDYEQYF
TGTGCCAGCAGTTTATCTCAGGGGGACTACGAGCAGTACTTC
>TRBV12-3/TRBV12-4|many|-|TRBJ2-7
CASSLVGPYEQYF
TGTGCCAGCAGTTTAGTGGGACCCTACGAGCAGTACTTC
>TRBV7-9|-|-|TRBJ1-1
CASSPGGREAFF
TGTGCCAGCAGCCCAGGAGGCAGGGAGGCTTTCTTT
>TRBV6-2/TRBV6-3|-|-|TRBJ2-5
CASSSTGAPTMSSSSGQGGETQYF
-
>TRBV3-1|many|TRBD1|TRBJ2-7
CASSRTGSEQYF
TGTGCCAGCAGTCGGACAGGGTCCGAGCAGTACTTC
>TRBV7-8|many|-|TRBJ1-2
CASSRARISSNYGYTF
TGTGCCAGCAGCCGGGCACGGATTTCTTCAAACTATGGCTACACCTTC
>TRBV28|medium-sized|-|TRBJ1-5
CASREITGQPQHF
TGTGCCAGCAGGGAGATTACAGGGCAGCCCCAGCATTTT